The TCR beta chain described here comes from a study of graft-versus-host responses after intestinal transplantation. On the study more broadly: Grafts that recipients had were multivisceral, liver-intestinal, or isolated intestinal transplants.

On this clone: Its target is unknown.

The protocol was immunoSEQ multiplex PCR, while the TCRdb copy is restricted to in-frame clones and leaves out a portion. The sample carries about 81,000 clones, 91% recorded once. With 3 bases clipped from V and 5 bases from J, the junction kept 11 bases outside the gene matches. The CDR3 covers 16 residues. Germline lookup yields CDR1 MNHEY and CDR2 SVGAGI. Whole-study findings and limits: HvG clone declines early post-transplant were associated with peak circulating GvH levels. The recipient marrow held GvH clones, and some of them showed up first in ileum or blood.

The source of this sequence is a human donor who was the organ donor for an intestinal transplant. This chain links TRBV6-5 with TRBJ2-5, with 8 bases identical to TRBD2. This material consisted of unstimulated CD4+ T cells sorted from spleen or lymph node cells, taken before transplant. This chain's CDR3 is CASSYLAGGGKETQYF. The CDR3 coding sequence is TGTGCCAGCAGTTATCTGGCGGGAGGAGGGAAGGAGACCCAGTACTTC.